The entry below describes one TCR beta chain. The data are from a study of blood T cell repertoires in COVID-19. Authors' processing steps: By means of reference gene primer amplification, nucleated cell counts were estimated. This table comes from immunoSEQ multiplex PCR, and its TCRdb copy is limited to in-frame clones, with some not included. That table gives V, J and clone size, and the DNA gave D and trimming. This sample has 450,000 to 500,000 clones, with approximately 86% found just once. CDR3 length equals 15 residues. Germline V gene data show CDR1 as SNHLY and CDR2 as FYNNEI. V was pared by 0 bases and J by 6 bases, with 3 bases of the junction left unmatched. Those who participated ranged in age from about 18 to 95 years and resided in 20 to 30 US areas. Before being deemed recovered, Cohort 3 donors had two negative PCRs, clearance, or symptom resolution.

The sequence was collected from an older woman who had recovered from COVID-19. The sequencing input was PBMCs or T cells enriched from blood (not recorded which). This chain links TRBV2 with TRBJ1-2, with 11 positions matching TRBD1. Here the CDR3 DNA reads TGTGCCAGCAGTGAAGCGTGGACAGGGGGCGATGGCTACACCTTC. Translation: CASSEAWTGGDGYTF.